The 25 T cell receptor beta chains below all came from one sample that was sequenced in a study of breast tumors, draining lymph nodes, adjacent tissues. TCRdb analysed the multiplex PCR reads with MiXCR anew, one entry per CDR3 protein. The sample has 170,000 or so distinct CDR3 sequences; roughly a third are singletons. Breast cancer patients provided tissue from their axillary draining lymph nodes. The sample consisted of axillary lymph node tissue. Receptors were obtained from a female donor with breast cancer. Some clones in this sample may be carry-over from other donors' samples.

Points on this clonotype: Given a much more abundant clone one base away, this may be a read error. The V and J genes are TRBV5-4 and TRBJ2-7; tentative D call: TRBD2 (5 bases). CDR1 and CDR2 from the germline V gene are SGHNT and YYREEE (reference sequence). The CDR3 totals 14 residues. The V end lost 8 bases, the J end lost 4 bases, and 19 bases lay between the germline ends. In DNA, the CDR3 is TGTGCCAGTAGACCATTGTCCGACTATTACGAGCAGTACTTC. Its translation is CASRPLSDYYEQYF.

The chain carries TRBV29-1 and TRBJ2-7, with 8 bases identical to TRBD2. Germline values: CDR1 SQVTM, CDR2 ANQGSEA. The CDR3 is 14 residues long. V lost 7 bases, J lost 5 bases, and 13 bases stayed unmatched. The CDR3 DNA reads as TGCAGCGCCCGGGAGGGAGGGAATGAGAACGAGCAGTACTTC. It translates to CSAREGGNENEQYF.

The rearrangement uses TRBV19 and TRBJ1-4, with D possibly being TRBD1 (5 bases). The germline V and J ends were trimmed by 4 bases and 8 bases, with 11 bases remaining between them. The germline gives CDR1 LNHDA, CDR2 SQIVND (reference sequence). The CDR3 extends over 13 amino acids. The chain's CDR3 is CASSRVGLEKLFF. The CDR3 coding sequence is TGTGCCAGTAGTAGGGTGGGGCTAGAAAAACTGTTTTTT.

This clonotype was found many times. The chain employs TRBV18 and TRBJ2-5, with D perhaps being TRBD1 or TRBD2 (5 bases each). The CDR3 loop spans 15 amino acids. The V and J ends lost 3 bases and 1 base respectively, with 12 bases between them. Germline V gene lookup returns CDR1 KGHSH and CDR2 LQKENI. Here the CDR3 DNA reads TGTGCCAGCTCACCCCTCGTGGGGGTCCAAGAGACCCAGTACTTC. It translates to CASSPLVGVQETQYF. The whole variable domain, remainder taken from reference TRBV18 and TRBJ2-5, is NAGVMQNPRHLVRRRGQEARLRCSPMKGHSHVYWYRQLPEEGLKFMVYLQKENIIDESGMPKERFSAEFPKEGPSILRIQQVVRGDSAAYFCASSPLVGVQETQYFGPGTRLLVL.

CDR3: CANGAGDSGNTIYF. CDR3 in DNA: TGCGCCAACGGGGCCGGGGACTCTGGAAACACCATATATTTT. The chain combines TRBV10-1 with TRBJ1-3; perhaps TRBD1 as D (5 bases). Germline V CDR1 and CDR2: WNHNN, SYGVQD (reference sequence). With 10 bases removed from V and 0 bases from J, the gap between germline ends came to 13 bases. The CDR3 totals 14 residues.

This clonotype was seen repeatedly, ten times or more. DNA of the CDR3: TGTGCCAGCAGCGCTCTACAGGGGACCTCTGGAAACACCATATATTTT. Translated, it gives CASSALQGTSGNTIYF. The chain employs TRBV9 and TRBJ1-3; 7 bases agree with TRBD1. Per germline, CDR1 SGDLS and CDR2 YYNGEE. Trimming at V came to 3 bases and at J to 0 bases, leaving 6 bases not matched to a gene. This CDR3 spans 16 amino acids.

In its sample, this clonotype was seen once. The chain links TRBV29-1 to TRBJ1-1; D gene uncertain. The CDR3 is made up of 11 amino acids. CDR1 and CDR2 from the germline V gene are SQVTM and ANQGSEA. The germline V and J ends were trimmed by 3 bases and 2 bases, with 4 bases remaining between them. CDR3 sequence: CSVEGNTEAFF. CDR3 coding DNA: TGCAGCGTTGAGGGCAACACTGAAGCTTTCTTT.

This clonotype was counted ten times or more. V usage is TRBV6-6 and J usage is TRBJ2-5; D tentatively reads TRBD1 or TRBD2 (5 bases each). Deletions cut 5 bases from V and 4 bases from J, with 17 bases between. Germline CDR1 MNHNY, CDR2 SVGAGI (reference sequence). This CDR3 is 15 amino acids long. CDR3 nucleotides: TGTGCCAGCAGTAACCGGGACCTTGGCCGAGAGACCCAGTACTTC. It translates to CASSNRDLGRETQYF.

The gene calls are TRBV7-9 and TRBJ1-1; possibly TRBD1 for D (5 bases). V lost 6 bases and J lost 6, with 11 bases in between. The CDR3 spans 12 residues. The germline gives CDR1 SEHNR, CDR2 FQNEAQ (reference sequence). In DNA, the CDR3 is TGTGCCAGCAGGGGGGGGAGGGCTGAAGCTTTCTTT. Its protein product is CASRGGRAEAFF.

The V call is TRBV29-1, the J call TRBJ2-1; a weak D match, TRBD2 (6 bases). The V end lost 3 bases, the J end lost 3 bases, and 12 bases lay between the germline ends. Germline values: CDR1 SQVTM, CDR2 ANQGSEA. This CDR3 has 14 residues. This CDR3 reads CSVDGGPFYNEQFF. The CDR3 nucleotides read TGCAGCGTTGACGGGGGTCCCTTCTACAATGAGCAGTTCTTC.

A single count supports this clonotype. The CDR3 reads CASSLDSATGYGYTF. As DNA, the CDR3 is TGTGCCAGCAGCTTGGATTCAGCGACGGGGTATGGCTACACCTTC. The rearrangement joins TRBV5-8 to TRBJ1-2; the D is unclear. With 0 bases removed from V and 5 bases from J, the gap between germline ends came to 14 bases. The CDR3 sequence is 15 residues long. Germline CDR1 is SGHTS and CDR2 is YDEGEE.

The CDR3 protein is CASSYPPGQGNEKLFF. The CDR3 DNA reads TGTGCCAGCAGTTACCCCCCGGGACAAGGAAATGAAAAACTGTTTTTT. This chain uses TRBV6-7 with TRBJ1-4; weak D call: TRBD1 (6 bases). TRBV6-7 belongs to the ORF category, with a function that is uncertain. Trimming took 2 bases from V and 5 from J, leaving 15 bases between them. This CDR3 is 16 amino acids long.

This chain links TRBV11-3 with TRBJ1-6, with D unresolved. Trimming pared 1 base from V and 10 bases from J, leaving 17 bases between. CDR1 and CDR2 from the germline V gene are SGHNT and YENEEA. There are 16 residues in the CDR3. The CDR3 is CASSLVSQSVGSPLHF. The CDR3 coding sequence is TGTGCCAGCAGCTTAGTCTCCCAGTCGGTAGGCTCACCCCTCCACTTT.

Worth noting for this clonotype: This could be a read error, since a much larger clone is one nucleotide away. The chain couples TRBV6-6 to TRBJ2-2; 11 positions agree with TRBD2. In germline, CDR1 is MNHNY, CDR2 SVGAGI (reference sequence). This CDR3 is 15 amino acids long. The CDR3 loop reads CASSHSTSGSGELFF. The CDR3 DNA is TGTGCCAGCAGTCACTCTACTAGCGGGAGCGGGGAGCTGTTTTTT.

This clonotype showed up many times. This chain uses TRBV7-3 with TRBJ2-1; 7 bases are shared with TRBD2. The CDR3 has 19 amino acids. V lost 1 base to trimming and J lost 9 bases; unmatched junction nucleotides: 21. The germline V gene encodes CDR1 SGHTA and CDR2 FQGTGA. CDR3 coding DNA: TGTGCCAGCAGCTTAAATGTCATTACGGGCGGGAGCATACCGGGTGAGCAGTTCTTC. Translated: CASSLNVITGGSIPGEQFF.

This clonotype appeared once. A much larger clone lies one base from this, so it may be a read error. The chain has TRBV18 and TRBJ2-2, with D perhaps TRBD2 (5 bases). The V gene's germline CDR1 is KGHSH and CDR2 LQKENI. This CDR3 has 14 residues. This chain's CDR3 is CASSPTRHTGELLF. The CDR3 nucleotides are TGTGCCAGCTCACCAACGCGTCACACCGGGGAGCTGCTTTTT. Complete variable domain (other parts from reference TRBV18 and TRBJ2-2): NAGVMQNPRHLVRRRGQEARLRCSPMKGHSHVYWYRQLPEEGLKFMVYLQKENIIDESGMPKERFSAEFPKEGPSILRIQQVVRGDSAAYFCASSPTRHTGELLFGEGSRLTVL.

Worth noting for this clonotype: Here the CDR3 omits its conserved ending phenylalanine or tryptophan, so a read error is the likely source. The DNA is omitted, as the CDR3 cannot be located on it reliably, and the CDR3 follows TCRdb's listing. V usage is TRBV5-1 and J usage is TRBJ2-1; the D segment call TRBD2 is taken from the table without a DNA check. The CDR3 totals 12 residues, both ends included. The germline V gene has CDR1 SGHRS and CDR2 YFSETQ. This CDR3 reads CASSLSNGGLNT.

V is TRBV24-1 and J is TRBJ1-3; no reliable D call. V lost 1 base and J 3 bases, leaving 12 bases between the germline ends. From germline, CDR1 is KGHDR and CDR2 SFDVKD. CDR3 size: 16 residues. DNA of the CDR3: TGTGCCACCAGTGATTTTAGATTCGCATGTGGAAACACCATATATTTT. It encodes CATSDFRFACGNTIYF.

This clonotype was picked up many times. The chain is built from TRBV19 and TRBJ1-6, with D hard to call. Trimming cost V 0 bases and J 0 bases, with 12 bases left between them. CDR3 length: 18 amino acids. Germline V gene data show CDR1 as LNHDA and CDR2 as SQIVND (reference sequence). CDR3 nucleotides: TGTGCCAGTAGTATAGATCCCCAGGAGAGCTCCTATAATTCACCCCTCCACTTT. Translating it yields CASSIDPQESSYNSPLHF.

This clonotype has only a few counts. The chain couples TRBV7-3 to TRBJ1-1; no firm D call. This CDR3 comprises 15 residues. Germline CDR1 and CDR2: SGHTA and FQGTGA. The germline V and J ends were trimmed by 5 bases and 6 bases, with 19 bases remaining between them. The CDR3 reads CASSPFRGRPSEAFF. The CDR3 nucleotides are TGTGCCAGCAGCCCGTTCCGCGGCAGGCCCTCTGAAGCTTTCTTT.

There are many counts of this clonotype. This chain links TRBV7-2 with TRBJ2-5; TRBD2 agrees at 10 bases. V shed 1 base, J shed 2 bases, and the junction held 10 bases outside the gene matches. Germline CDR1 is SGHTA and CDR2 is FQGNSA. This CDR3 contains 18 residues. CDR3 coding DNA: TGTGCCAGCAGCTTAGTTGGGGGTAGCGGGGGGTATCAAGAGACCCAGTACTTC. Amino acids: CASSLVGGSGGYQETQYF. The full variable domain, in which reference TRBV7-2 and TRBJ2-5 provide the parts outside the CDR3, is GAGVSQSPSNKVTEKGKDVELRCDPISGHTALYWYRQSLGQGLEFLIYFQGNSAPDKSGLPSDRFSAERTGGSVSTLTIQRTQQEDSAVYLCASSLVGGSGGYQETQYFGPGTRLLVL.

The chain joins TRBV12-5 to TRBJ1-2; tentative D call: TRBD1 (6 bases). V dropped 3 bases and J dropped 0 bases, with 14 bases sitting between them. The CDR3 loop spans 16 amino acids. CDR1 LGHNT and CDR2 FRNRAP come from the germline V gene. CDR3 region: CASGFPPGHSNYGYTF. CDR3 nucleotide sequence: TGTGCTAGTGGTTTCCCCCCGGGACATTCTAACTATGGCTACACCTTC.

Many counts were recorded for this clonotype. The chain recombines TRBV6-5 with TRBJ1-2, with TRBD1 as a possible D gene (5 bases). The length of the CDR3 is 13 residues. Per the germline V gene, CDR1 is MNHEY and CDR2 is SVGAGI. V was clipped by 6 bases and J by 4 bases, with 12 bases between them. In nucleotides, the CDR3 is TGTGCCAGCAGCCTCGGGGGGGTCTATGGCTACACCTTC. Encoded protein: CASSLGGVYGYTF.

This clonotype was recorded at least ten times. This chain links TRBV4-2 with TRBJ2-7, with 7 positions matching TRBD2. From germline, CDR1 is LGHNA and CDR2 YNFKEQ. This CDR3 comprises 16 residues. J was trimmed by 0 bases and V by 11 bases; bases with no gene match: 16. The CDR3 reads CASGRDYPLPSYEQYF. In DNA, the CDR3 is TGTGCCTCAGGGAGGGACTACCCGCTACCCTCCTACGAGCAGTACTTC.

V is TRBV11-2 and J is TRBJ1-2; 7 nucleotides line up with TRBD1. The CDR3 spans 15 residues. J gave up 7 bases and V 0 bases, and 8 bases lay outside the gene matches. Germline CDR1 is SGHAT and CDR2 is FQNNGV. The CDR3 is CASSLETGLVSGYTF. The CDR3 DNA reads TGTGCCAGCAGCTTAGAGACAGGGTTAGTCTCTGGCTACACCTTC.